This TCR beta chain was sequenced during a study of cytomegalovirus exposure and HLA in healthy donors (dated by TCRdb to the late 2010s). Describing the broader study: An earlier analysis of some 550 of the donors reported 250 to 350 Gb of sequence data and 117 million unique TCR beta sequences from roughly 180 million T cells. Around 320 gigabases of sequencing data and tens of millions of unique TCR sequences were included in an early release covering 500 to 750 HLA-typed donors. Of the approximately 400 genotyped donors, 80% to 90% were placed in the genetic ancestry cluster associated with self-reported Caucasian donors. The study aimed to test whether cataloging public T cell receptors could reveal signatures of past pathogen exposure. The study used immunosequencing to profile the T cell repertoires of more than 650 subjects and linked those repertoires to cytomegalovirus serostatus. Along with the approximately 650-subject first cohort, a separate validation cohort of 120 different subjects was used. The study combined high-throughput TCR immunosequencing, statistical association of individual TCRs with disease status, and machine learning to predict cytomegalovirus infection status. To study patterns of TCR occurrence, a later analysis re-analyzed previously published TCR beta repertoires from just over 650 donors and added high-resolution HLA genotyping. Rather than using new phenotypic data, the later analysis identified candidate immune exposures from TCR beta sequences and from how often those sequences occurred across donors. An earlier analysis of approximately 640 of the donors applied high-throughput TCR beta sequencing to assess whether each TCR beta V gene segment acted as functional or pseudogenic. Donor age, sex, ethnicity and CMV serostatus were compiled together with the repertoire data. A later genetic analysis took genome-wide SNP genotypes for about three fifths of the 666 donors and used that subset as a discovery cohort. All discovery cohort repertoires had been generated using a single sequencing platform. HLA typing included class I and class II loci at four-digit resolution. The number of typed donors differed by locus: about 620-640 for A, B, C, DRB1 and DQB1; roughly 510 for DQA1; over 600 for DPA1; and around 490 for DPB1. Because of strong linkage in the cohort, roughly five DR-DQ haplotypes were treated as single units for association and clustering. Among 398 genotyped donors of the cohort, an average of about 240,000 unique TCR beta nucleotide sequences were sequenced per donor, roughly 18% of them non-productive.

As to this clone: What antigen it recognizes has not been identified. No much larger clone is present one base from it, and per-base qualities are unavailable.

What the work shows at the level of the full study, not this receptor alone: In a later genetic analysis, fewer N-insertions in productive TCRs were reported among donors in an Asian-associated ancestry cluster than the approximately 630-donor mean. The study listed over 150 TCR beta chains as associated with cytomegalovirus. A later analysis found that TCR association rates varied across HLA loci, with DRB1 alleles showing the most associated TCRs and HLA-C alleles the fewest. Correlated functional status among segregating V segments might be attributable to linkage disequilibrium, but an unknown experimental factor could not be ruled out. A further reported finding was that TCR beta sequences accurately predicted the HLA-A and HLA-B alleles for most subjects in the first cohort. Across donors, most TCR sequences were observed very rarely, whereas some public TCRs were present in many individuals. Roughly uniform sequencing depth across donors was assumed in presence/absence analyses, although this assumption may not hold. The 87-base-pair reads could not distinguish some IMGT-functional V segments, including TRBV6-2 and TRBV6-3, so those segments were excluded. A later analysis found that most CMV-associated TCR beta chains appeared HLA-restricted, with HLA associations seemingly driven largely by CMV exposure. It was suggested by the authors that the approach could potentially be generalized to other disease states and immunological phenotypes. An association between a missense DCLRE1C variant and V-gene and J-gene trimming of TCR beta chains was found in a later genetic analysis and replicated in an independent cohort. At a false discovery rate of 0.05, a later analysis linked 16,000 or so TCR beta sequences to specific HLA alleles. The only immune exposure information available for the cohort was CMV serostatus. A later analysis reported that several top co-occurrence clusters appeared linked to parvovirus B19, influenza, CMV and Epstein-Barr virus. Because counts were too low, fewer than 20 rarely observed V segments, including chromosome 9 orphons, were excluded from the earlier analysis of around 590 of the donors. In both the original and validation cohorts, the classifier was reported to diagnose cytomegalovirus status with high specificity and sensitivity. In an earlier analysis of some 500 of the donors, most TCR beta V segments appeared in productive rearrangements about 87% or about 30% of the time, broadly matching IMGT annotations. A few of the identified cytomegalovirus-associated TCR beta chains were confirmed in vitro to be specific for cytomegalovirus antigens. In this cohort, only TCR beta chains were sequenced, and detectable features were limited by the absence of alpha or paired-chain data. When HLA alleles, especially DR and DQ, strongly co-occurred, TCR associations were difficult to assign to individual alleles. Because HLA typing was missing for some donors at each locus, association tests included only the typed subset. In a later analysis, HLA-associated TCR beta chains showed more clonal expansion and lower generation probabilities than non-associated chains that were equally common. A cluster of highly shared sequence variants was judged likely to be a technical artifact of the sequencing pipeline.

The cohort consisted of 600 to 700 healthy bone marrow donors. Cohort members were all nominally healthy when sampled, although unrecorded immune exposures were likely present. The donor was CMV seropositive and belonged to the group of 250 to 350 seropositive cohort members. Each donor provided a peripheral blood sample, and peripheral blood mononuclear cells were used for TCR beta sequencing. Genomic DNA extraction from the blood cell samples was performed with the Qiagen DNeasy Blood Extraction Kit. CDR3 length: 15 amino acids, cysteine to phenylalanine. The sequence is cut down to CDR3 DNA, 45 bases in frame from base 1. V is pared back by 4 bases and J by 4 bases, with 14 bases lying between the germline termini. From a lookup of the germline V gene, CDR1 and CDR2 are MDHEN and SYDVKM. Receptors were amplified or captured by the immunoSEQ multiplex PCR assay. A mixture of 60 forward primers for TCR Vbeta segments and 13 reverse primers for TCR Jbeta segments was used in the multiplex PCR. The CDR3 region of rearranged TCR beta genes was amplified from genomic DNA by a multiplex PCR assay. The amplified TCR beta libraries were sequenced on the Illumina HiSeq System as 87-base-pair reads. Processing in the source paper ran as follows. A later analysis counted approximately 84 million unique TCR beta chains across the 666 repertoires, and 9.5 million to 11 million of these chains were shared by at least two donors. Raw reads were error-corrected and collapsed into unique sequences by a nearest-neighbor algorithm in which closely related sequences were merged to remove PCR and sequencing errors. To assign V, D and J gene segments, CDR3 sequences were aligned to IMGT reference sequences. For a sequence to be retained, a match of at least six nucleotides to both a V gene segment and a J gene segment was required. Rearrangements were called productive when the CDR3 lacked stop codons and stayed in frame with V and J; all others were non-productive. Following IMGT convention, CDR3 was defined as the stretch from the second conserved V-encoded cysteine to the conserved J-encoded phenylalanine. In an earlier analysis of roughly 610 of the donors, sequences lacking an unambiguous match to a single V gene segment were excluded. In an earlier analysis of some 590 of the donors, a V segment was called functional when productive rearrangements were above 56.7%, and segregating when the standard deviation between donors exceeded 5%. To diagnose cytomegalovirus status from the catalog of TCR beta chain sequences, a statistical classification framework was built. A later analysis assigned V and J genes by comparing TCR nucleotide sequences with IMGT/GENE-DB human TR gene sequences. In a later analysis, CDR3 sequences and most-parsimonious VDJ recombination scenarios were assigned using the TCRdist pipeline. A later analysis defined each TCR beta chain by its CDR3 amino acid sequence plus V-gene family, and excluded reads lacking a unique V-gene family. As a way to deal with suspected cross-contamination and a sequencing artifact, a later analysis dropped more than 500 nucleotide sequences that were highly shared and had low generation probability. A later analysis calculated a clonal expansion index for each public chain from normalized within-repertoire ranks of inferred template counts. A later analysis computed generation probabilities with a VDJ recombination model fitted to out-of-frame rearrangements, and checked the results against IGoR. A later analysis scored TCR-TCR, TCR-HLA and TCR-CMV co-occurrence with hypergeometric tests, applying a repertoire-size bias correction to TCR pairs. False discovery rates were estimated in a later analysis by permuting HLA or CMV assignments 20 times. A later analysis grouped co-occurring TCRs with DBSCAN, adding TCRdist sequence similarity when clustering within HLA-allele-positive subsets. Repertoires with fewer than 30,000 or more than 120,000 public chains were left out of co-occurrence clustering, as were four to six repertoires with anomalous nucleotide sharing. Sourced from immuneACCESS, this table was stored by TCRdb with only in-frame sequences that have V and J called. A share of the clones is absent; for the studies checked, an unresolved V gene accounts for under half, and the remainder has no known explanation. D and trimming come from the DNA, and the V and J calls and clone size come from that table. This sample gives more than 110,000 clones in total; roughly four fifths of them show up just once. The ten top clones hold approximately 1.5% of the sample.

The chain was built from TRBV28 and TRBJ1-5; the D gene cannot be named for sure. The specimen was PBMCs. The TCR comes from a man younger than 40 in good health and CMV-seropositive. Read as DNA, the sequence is TGTGCCAGCAGTTCGCCCGGGAGACTGAATCAGCCCCAGCATTTT. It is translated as CASSSPGRLNQPQHF.